These 32 T cell receptor beta chains originate from one sample sequenced in a study of shared T cell receptors in the human thymus. The data were produced by immunoSEQ multiplex PCR, yet TCRdb's version contains in-frame clones alone and is incomplete. The profile shows about 730,000 clones, approximately 85% of them singletons. This sample also belongs to another study, concerning human thymus T cells.

Sequencing was performed on thymocytes. Receptors were obtained from a girl under two years old with a congenital heart defect.

The CDR3 sequence is CASSLKEASGGAGETQYF. CDR3 in DNA: TGTGCCAGCAGCTTGAAGGAAGCTAGCGGGGGGGCTGGAGAGACCCAGTACTTC. The V gene is TRBV5-5, the J gene TRBJ2-5; TRBD2 agrees at 12 bases. Germline V gives CDR1 SGHKS, CDR2 YYEKEE (reference sequence). The length of the CDR3 is 18 residues. The V segment lost 1 base and the J segment 4 bases; nucleotides outside the gene matches: 11.

V and J are TRBV2 and TRBJ2-7; possible D gene TRBD2, 6 bases. The length of the CDR3 is 15 residues. V was trimmed by 6 bases and J by 3 bases, leaving 18 bases between them. CDR1 is SNHLY, CDR2 FYNNEI, per germline. The CDR3 here is CASSDSGSWHYEQYF. DNA for the CDR3: TGTGCCAGCAGCGATTCCGGGAGTTGGCACTACGAGCAGTACTTC.

This chain connects TRBV4-1 to TRBJ1-4; unclear D gene. CDR3 length: 19 residues. Trimming left V 1 base short and J 2 bases short, with 20 bases between. Germline CDR1 is MGHRA and CDR2 is YSYEKL. CDR3 region: CASSQGPGTSFVTNEKLFF. CDR3 DNA sequence: TGCGCCAGCAGCCAAGGACCGGGAACGTCGTTTGTTACTAATGAAAAACTGTTTTTT.

This chain links TRBV4-1 with TRBJ1-5; D call uncertain. In germline, CDR1 is MGHRA, CDR2 YSYEKL. The CDR3 spans 16 residues. V was pared by 1 base and J by 4 bases, with 14 bases between. The CDR3 bases are TGCGCCAGCAGCCAAGGGGCCCTTACGCATAATCAGCCCCAGCATTTT. It yields the protein CASSQGALTHNQPQHF.

The chain recombines TRBV4-3 with TRBJ1-2; weak D call: TRBD1 (6 bases). CDR3 length: 15 residues. The germline V gene encodes CDR1 LGHNA and CDR2 YSLEER. V lost 4 bases, J lost 3 bases, and 15 bases lay in between. The CDR3 reads CASSLQQQGDYGYTF. The DNA for the CDR3 is TGCGCCAGCAGCCTACAGCAACAGGGAGACTATGGCTACACCTTC.

The gene calls are TRBV28 and TRBJ1-1; 9 bases agree with TRBD1. The V and J ends lost 1 base and 4 bases, in that order; junction bases with no gene match: 10. This CDR3 is built from 17 residues. The germline CDR1 and CDR2 sequences are MDHEN and SYDVKM. The CDR3 DNA sequence: TGTGCCAGCAGTTTATACCCGGGACAGGGTACGGGCACTGAAGCTTTCTTT. Translation: CASSLYPGQGTGTEAFF.

The V call is TRBV9, the J call TRBJ1-2, with TRBD1 matching 10 bases. With V trimmed by 5 bases and J by 2 bases, 3 bases remained unmatched. Germline loops: CDR1 SGDLS, CDR2 YYNGEE. CDR3 length: 14 residues. CDR3 sequence: CASRGQGSNYGYTF. The CDR3 region has the DNA TGTGCCAGCAGGGGACAGGGGTCGAACTATGGCTACACCTTC.

About this clone: Other DNA sequences from this sample encode an identical CDR3 as well. The rearrangement joins TRBV4-3 to TRBJ2-3; D may be TRBD2 (6 bases). V gave up 1 base and J gave up 1 base, with 6 bases separating them. CDR1 and CDR2 (germline): LGHNA, YSLEER. The CDR3 is made up of 14 amino acids. Written as DNA, the CDR3 is TGCGCCAGCAGCCAAGGGGGGGGCACAGATACGCAGTATTTT. Protein: CASSQGGGTDTQYF.

In its sample, this clone was seen once. The genes are TRBV9 and TRBJ2-1, with 9 bases lining up with TRBD1. The germline gives CDR1 SGDLS, CDR2 YYNGEE. The CDR3 consists of 16 residues. Trimming cost V 0 bases and J 2 bases; bases outside gene matches: 3. CDR3 in amino acids: CASSVGDRAPYNEQFF. CDR3 nucleotide sequence: TGTGCCAGCAGCGTAGGGGACAGGGCCCCCTACAATGAGCAGTTCTTC.

This sequence joins TRBV4-1 and TRBJ2-7; 8 nucleotides align to TRBD2. From germline, CDR1 is MGHRA and CDR2 YSYEKL. The J segment lost 3 bases and the V segment lost 2 bases, leaving 9 bases of the junction unmatched. The CDR3 totals 16 residues. The CDR3 region has the DNA TGCGCCAGCAGCCAAAGATTAGAGCGGGGGAGCTACGAGCAGTACTTC. Protein product: CASSQRLERGSYEQYF.

V and J are TRBV6-5 and TRBJ1-2; D is uncertain. The germline CDR1 and CDR2 sequences are MNHEY and SVGAGI. The V end was cut by 0 bases, the J end by 5 bases, with 16 bases between. There are 16 residues in the CDR3. Here the CDR3 DNA reads TGTGCCAGCAGTTACTCGCGGCCCTCCCTCCTGTATGGCTACACCTTC. It encodes CASSYSRPSLLYGYTF.

The chain uses TRBV14 and TRBJ2-5, with 7 bases fitting TRBD1. This CDR3 contains 16 residues. After removal of 4 bases from V and 5 bases from J, the junction contained 13 bases not matched to a gene. The germline gives CDR1 SGHDN, CDR2 FVKESK. CDR3 in DNA: TGTGCCAGCAGCCTCCCCGGGACAGTTGCAGGGGAGACCCAGTACTTC. It yields the protein CASSLPGTVAGETQYF.

This clone was observed once. The J gene is TRBJ1-2, the V gene TRBV9; the D is unclear. The CDR3 loop spans 14 amino acids. V shed 5 bases and J shed 0 bases, with 11 bases lying between them. Germline CDR1 is SGDLS and CDR2 is YYNGEE. The DNA of the CDR3 is TGTGCCAGCAGGCCACACCCTCCTAACTATGGCTACACCTTC. Translation: CASRPHPPNYGYTF.

The V and J genes are TRBV4-2 and TRBJ1-3; D not resolved. Germline assignment: CDR1 LGHNA and CDR2 YNFKEQ. V lost 2 bases to trimming and J lost 0 bases, with 5 bases between them. The CDR3 is made up of 14 amino acids. As DNA, the CDR3 is TGTGCCAGCAGCCAAAGGAGCTCTGGAAACACCATATATTTT. Residues: CASSQRSSGNTIYF.

This CDR3 reads CSVEGRQGASGANVLTF. In DNA, the CDR3 is TGCAGCGTTGAGGGTAGACAGGGGGCGTCTGGGGCCAACGTCCTGACTTTC. This rearrangement joins TRBV29-1 to TRBJ2-6; 10 positions match TRBD1. This CDR3 is 17 amino acids long. The germline V gene encodes CDR1 SQVTM and CDR2 ANQGSEA. V was pared by 3 bases and J by 1 base, with 6 bases of the junction left unmatched.

This chain joins TRBV14 and TRBJ1-5; no firm D call. Germline V gene data show CDR1 as SGHDN and CDR2 as FVKESK. This CDR3 has 17 residues. The V end was cut by 0 bases, the J end by 6 bases, with 18 bases between. The CDR3 protein is CASSQDLAVNCPQPQHF. The CDR3 bases are TGTGCCAGCAGCCAAGACTTAGCAGTGAATTGTCCTCAGCCCCAGCATTTT.

The gene calls are TRBV5-1 and TRBJ1-1; 12 bases match TRBD1. Germline values: CDR1 SGHRS, CDR2 YFSETQ. Trimming removed 0 bases from V and 5 bases from J; junction bases left unmatched: 11. There are 18 residues in the CDR3. The CDR3: CASSLGLGTGGGWTEAFF. Here the CDR3 DNA reads TGCGCCAGCAGCTTGGGGCTTGGGACAGGGGGCGGATGGACTGAAGCTTTCTTT.

This clone has only one observation. The CDR3 nucleotides read TGTGCCAGCAGTGAAGACAGGGCAGCCCCCATACTAGATAGTAATTCACCCCTCCACTTT. This translates into CASSEDRAAPILDSNSPLHF. The chain carries TRBV2 and TRBJ1-6; D is possibly TRBD1 (6 bases). The CDR3 consists of 20 residues. V dropped 1 base and J dropped 6 bases, with 25 bases sitting between them. Germline CDR1 reads SNHLY; CDR2 reads FYNNEI.

This chain connects TRBV4-3 to TRBJ1-1; 8 bases are shared with TRBD1. V dropped 1 base and J dropped 6; count of bases not matched to a gene: 13. This CDR3 is built from 17 residues. The germline V gene encodes CDR1 LGHNA and CDR2 YSLEER. In nucleotides, the CDR3 is TGCGCCAGCAGCCAAGGAGAGAGCAGGGGGCGCCTCGCTGAAGCTTTCTTT. Protein sequence: CASSQGESRGRLAEAFF.

This clone occurred once. The rearrangement links TRBV15 to TRBJ2-1; 8 bases agree with TRBD2. The V segment lost 8 bases and the J segment 6 bases; nucleotides outside the gene matches: 6. The CDR3 is 13 residues long. The germline gives CDR1 LNHNV, CDR2 YYDKDF (reference sequence). The CDR3 region has the DNA TGTGCCACCCGGGGACTAGTCGGCAATGAGCAGTTCTTC. Translation: CATRGLVGNEQFF.

The rearrangement links TRBV5-1 to TRBJ2-5, with TRBD2 matching over 14 bases. V gave up 3 bases and J gave up 0 bases; unmatched junction bases: 7. Germline V gene lookup returns CDR1 SGHRS and CDR2 YFSETQ. This CDR3 is 18 amino acids long. The CDR3 here is CASSSPGLAGAHQETQYF. The CDR3 DNA reads as TGCGCCAGCAGCTCCCCGGGACTAGCGGGGGCCCACCAAGAGACCCAGTACTTC. The whole variable domain, filled in from reference TRBV5-1 and TRBJ2-5, reads KAGVTQTPRYLIKTRGQQVTLSCSPISGHRSVSWYQQTPGQGLQFLFEYFSETQRNKGNFPGRFSGRQFSNSRSEMNVSTLELGDSALYLCASSSPGLAGAHQETQYFGPGTRLLVL.

The chain combines TRBV5-3 with TRBJ1-4; TRBD1 agrees at 7 bases. TRBV5-3 is placed among ORFs of uncertain function. This CDR3 has 18 amino acids. With V trimmed by 4 bases and J by 8 bases, 20 bases remained unmatched. The CDR3 protein is CARSRDRRSLSSGEKLFF. CDR3 in DNA: TGTGCCAGAAGCCGGGACAGAAGAAGTCTTAGCTCCGGAGAAAAACTGTTTTTT.

V gene TRBV14 combines with J gene TRBJ1-4; 8 bases map to TRBD1. The CDR3 runs 16 residues. The trim removed 0 bases at V and 4 bases at J, leaving 4 bases unmatched. CDR1 and CDR2 from the germline V gene are SGHDN and FVKESK. CDR3 amino acids: CASSQEVRGLNEKLFF. The CDR3 coding sequence is TGTGCCAGCAGCCAAGAGGTCAGGGGGCTTAATGAAAAACTGTTTTTT.

V and J are TRBV5-1 and TRBJ2-7; D is possibly TRBD1 (6 bases). Trimming removed 3 bases at V and 3 bases at J, with 13 bases between. This CDR3 region has 14 residues. Looked up from germline, CDR1 is SGHRS and CDR2 is YFSETQ. The CDR3 reads CASSSDSRVYEQYF. CDR3 DNA sequence: TGCGCCAGCAGCTCGGACAGCCGAGTCTACGAGCAGTACTTC.

The V and J genes are TRBV5-1 and TRBJ1-1; perhaps TRBD1 as D (6 bases). This CDR3 comprises 15 residues. V gave up 0 bases and J gave up 0 bases, with 9 bases separating them. Germline values: CDR1 SGHRS, CDR2 YFSETQ. This chain's CDR3 is CASSLVGTMNTEAFF. The CDR3 DNA is TGCGCCAGCAGCTTGGTCGGGACAATGAACACTGAAGCTTTCTTT.

The V and J genes are TRBV14 and TRBJ2-7; 7 bases align to TRBD1. V lost 4 bases and J lost 1; bases outside the gene matches: 7. The CDR3 consists of 15 residues. In germline, CDR1 is SGHDN, CDR2 FVKESK. This chain's CDR3 is CASSRGTVSSYEQYF. The CDR3 DNA reads as TGTGCCAGCAGCCGGGGGACAGTGTCTTCCTACGAGCAGTACTTC.

This clone was observed a single time. The chain employs TRBV10-3 and TRBJ2-1; 7 nucleotides line up with TRBD2. The CDR3 has 16 residues. The V and J ends lost 2 bases and 6 bases, in that order; junction bases with no gene match: 10. Germline loops: CDR1 ENHRY, CDR2 SYGVKD. The CDR3, as DNA: TGTGCCATCAGTGAGCCCGAGGAGCGGGGATTCAATGAGCAGTTCTTC. Its protein product is CAISEPEERGFNEQFF.

The genes are TRBV5-6 and TRBJ2-5; D might be TRBD1 (5 bases). There are 13 residues in the CDR3. Deletions cut 0 bases from V and 4 bases from J, with 7 bases between. From germline, CDR1 is SGHDT and CDR2 YYEEEE. The CDR3 protein is CASSLDRGETQYF. The CDR3 DNA reads TGTGCCAGCAGCTTGGATAGGGGAGAGACCCAGTACTTC.

This clone has only one observation. The chain has TRBV4-3 and TRBJ2-1; TRBD2 matches 9 bases. After removal of 5 bases from V and 8 bases from J, the junction contained 7 bases not matched to a gene. Germline CDR1 is LGHNA and CDR2 is YSLEER. This CDR3 comprises 14 residues. In DNA form, the CDR3 reads TGCGCCAGCAGCGTCGCGGGGGGGTCGGATGAGCAGTTCTTC. Protein: CASSVAGGSDEQFF.

The rearrangement links TRBV28 to TRBJ1-1, with 7 nucleotides matching TRBD1. V shed 6 bases, J shed 2 bases, and the junction held 9 bases outside the gene matches. Germline values: CDR1 MDHEN, CDR2 SYDVKM. The CDR3 extends over 15 amino acids. In DNA, the CDR3 is TGTGCCAGCAGGGAACCCGGGACAGAAAACACTGAAGCTTTCTTT. It is translated as CASREPGTENTEAFF.

The V and J genes are TRBV5-1 and TRBJ1-1; 7 bases agree with TRBD1. The CDR3 loop spans 16 amino acids. Germline V CDR1 and CDR2: SGHRS, YFSETQ. With 2 bases clipped from V and 0 bases from J, the junction kept 7 bases outside the gene matches. CDR3 in DNA: TGCGCCAGCAGCTTTAACAGGGGACCCTTGAACACTGAAGCTTTCTTT. Translated, it gives CASSFNRGPLNTEAFF.

The V call is TRBV7-2, the J call TRBJ2-2; 9 nucleotides match TRBD2. The CDR3 totals 19 residues. V lost 2 bases and J lost 0; bases outside the gene matches: 10. Per germline, CDR1 SGHTA and CDR2 FQGNSA. The CDR3 sequence: CASSLWAGTSPPNTGELFF. The CDR3 DNA reads as TGTGCCAGCAGCTTATGGGCCGGGACTAGCCCACCGAACACCGGGGAGCTGTTTTTT.